The 8 T cell receptor beta chains below all came from one sample that was sequenced in a study of monozygotic twins with cystic fibrosis. The repertoire was sequenced with immunoSEQ multiplex PCR; TCRdb's copy has only in-frame clones and lacks some. The table lists approximately 14,000 clones, approximately 98% of them singletons, with around 0.38% in the top ten. The sequenced sample was blood. Receptor source: a girl aged 2-10 years with cystic fibrosis.

This chain links TRBV5-4 with TRBJ1-2; 9 bases line up with TRBD1. The length of the CDR3 is 13 residues. CDR1 is SGHNT and CDR2 is YYREEE in the germline V gene (reference sequence). Germline trimming cut 4 bases from V and 3 bases from J; bases unmatched to any gene: 1. In DNA form, the CDR3 reads TGTGCCAGCAGCCGGACAGGGGACTATGGCTACACCTTC. It translates to CASSRTGDYGYTF.

The chain joins TRBV9 to TRBJ1-1; D uncertain. The CDR3 contains 15 residues. Germline lookup yields CDR1 SGDLS and CDR2 YYNGEE. V gave up 0 bases and J gave up 5 bases, with 14 bases separating them. The CDR3 region is CASSVATGSPTEAFF. The CDR3 coding sequence is TGTGCCAGCAGCGTAGCTACGGGCAGCCCGACTGAAGCTTTCTTT.

The V and J genes are TRBV4-1 and TRBJ1-1; D is perhaps TRBD1 (6 bases). The CDR3 sequence is 16 residues long. From germline, CDR1 is MGHRA and CDR2 YSYEKL. Trimming stripped 0 bases from V and 0 bases from J, with 11 bases between. This CDR3 reads CASSQEQGIMNTEAFF. CDR3 bases: TGCGCCAGCAGCCAAGAACAGGGTATCATGAACACTGAAGCTTTCTTT.

The rearrangement uses TRBV4-3 and TRBJ1-1, with 7 nucleotides matching TRBD1. The V gene end was trimmed by 4 bases and the J gene end by 0 bases; junction bases not matched to a gene: 5. Germline V CDR1 and CDR2: LGHNA, YSLEER. This CDR3 region has 15 residues. CDR3: CASSPGQAMNTEAFF. Here the CDR3 DNA reads TGCGCCAGCAGCCCCGGACAGGCCATGAACACTGAAGCTTTCTTT.

The chain has TRBV2 and TRBJ1-1; TRBD1 is a possible D gene (5 bases). Germline V lookup: CDR1 SNHLY, CDR2 FYNNEI. V shed 4 bases and J shed 1 base, with 7 bases lying between them. This CDR3 comprises 13 residues. CDR3 nucleotides: TGTGCCAGCAGTGCTCAGGGGAACACTGAAGCTTTCTTT. Translated: CASSAQGNTEAFF.

This clone was seen once. CDR3 sequence (DNA): TGTGCCAGCAGCCCTGAGACGTCCGGGACGGAAGCTTTCTTT. Protein sequence: CASSPETSGTEAFF. V and J are TRBV2 and TRBJ1-1; tentatively, D is TRBD1 (5 bases). V was cut by 6 bases and J by 8 bases, with 19 bases left in between. The germline CDR1 and CDR2 sequences are SNHLY and FYNNEI. This CDR3 is built from 14 residues.

CDR3 nucleotide sequence: TGTGCCAGCAGGCCAGGACAGAACTATGGCTACACCTTC. Protein: CASRPGQNYGYTF. The rearrangement links TRBV6-5 to TRBJ1-2; maybe TRBD1 (6 bases). This CDR3 has 13 residues. Germline loops: CDR1 MNHEY, CDR2 SVGAGI. Trimming stripped 6 bases from V and 2 bases from J, with 10 bases between.

With respect to this clone: At one end the junction does not follow the germline gene, possibly because of a read error. This sequence joins TRBV7-7 and TRBJ1-1, with D perhaps matching TRBD1 (5 bases). CDR3 length equals 13 residues. CDR1 SSHAT and CDR2 FNYEAQ come from the germline V gene (reference sequence). The CDR3: CASSSTVNTEAFF. For the CDR3, the DNA is TGTGCTAGCAGCTCGACAGTGAACACTGAAGCTTTCTTT.